This is a list of T cell receptor beta chains from one sample in a study of blood T cell repertoires in COVID-19. Sequenced by immunoSEQ multiplex PCR; TCRdb stores in-frame clones only, minus some. Seen here are around 700,000 clones, 80% to 90% observed once, and the top ten hold approximately 0.25%. Sequenced input: peripheral blood. These receptors came from a woman under 30 with acute or convalescent COVID-19. CDR3s include the opening cysteine and the closing phenylalanine or tryptophan. The D gene is left open where the match is weak. Clone sizes are given selectively: once, few, many, or a class where the clone is expanded.

d_call: -
clone_size: -
j_call: TRBJ2-7
v_call: TRBV12-3/TRBV12-4
cdr3_nt: TGTGCCAGCAGCCCAGACAGCACCCACGAGCAGTACTTC
cdr3_aa: CASSPDSTHEQYF

d_call: -
clone_size: -
j_call: TRBJ2-7
v_call: TRBV5-5
cdr3_nt: TGTGCCAGCAGCTTGGCCCCGGGGAGCTCCTACGAGCAGTACTTC
cdr3_aa: CASSLAPGSSYEQYF

d_call: TRBD2
clone_size: once
j_call: TRBJ2-7
v_call: TRBV4-1
cdr3_nt: TGCGCCAGCAGCCAAGCGTTTAGCGGGGGACTCTCCTACGAGCAGTACTTC
cdr3_aa: CASSQAFSGGLSYEQYF

d_call: -
clone_size: once
j_call: TRBJ1-5
v_call: TRBV5-6
cdr3_nt: TGTGCCAGCAGCTCGGACTCAGCGAATCAGCCCCAGCATTTT
cdr3_aa: CASSSDSANQPQHF

d_call: TRBD2
clone_size: -
j_call: TRBJ2-3
v_call: TRBV30
cdr3_nt: TGTGCCTGGAGTGTGGCGGGGGGGCCGCAGTATTTT
cdr3_aa: CAWSVAGGPQYF

d_call: TRBD1
clone_size: -
j_call: TRBJ1-2
v_call: TRBV5-6
cdr3_nt: TGTGCCAGCAGCCTGAGACAGGGGGTAGATGGCTACACCTTC
cdr3_aa: CASSLRQGVDGYTF

d_call: -
clone_size: -
j_call: TRBJ1-1
v_call: TRBV6-5
cdr3_nt: TGTGCCAGCAGCTGGCAGGGGCGCTTGAACACTGAAGCTTTCTTT
cdr3_aa: CASSWQGRLNTEAFF

d_call: -
clone_size: -
j_call: TRBJ1-2
v_call: TRBV29-1
cdr3_nt: TGCAGCGTTGAAGGTGCAGGGCCGATGGCCTATGGCTACACCTTC
cdr3_aa: CSVEGAGPMAYGYTF

d_call: -
clone_size: -
j_call: TRBJ2-3
v_call: TRBV7-3
cdr3_nt: TGTGCCAGCAGCTTAAGGAGCGGGCCGTGGGATACGCAGTATTTT
cdr3_aa: CASSLRSGPWDTQYF

d_call: -
clone_size: -
j_call: TRBJ2-1
v_call: TRBV5-1
cdr3_nt: TGCGCCAGCAGCTTGGACAGGTTGTCGTCCTACAATGAGCAGTTCTTC
cdr3_aa: CASSLDRLSSYNEQFF

d_call: TRBD2
clone_size: -
j_call: TRBJ2-1
v_call: TRBV19
cdr3_nt: TGTGCCAGTAATACCCCGGGACTAGCGGGGGGATACAATGAGCAGTTCTTC
cdr3_aa: CASNTPGLAGGYNEQFF

d_call: -
clone_size: once
j_call: TRBJ1-1
v_call: TRBV2
cdr3_nt: TGTGCCAGCAGTGAAGAGGGGTGGGTGGTATTGTACACTGAAGCTTTCTTT
cdr3_aa: CASSEEGWVVLYTEAFF

d_call: -
clone_size: once
j_call: TRBJ1-4
v_call: TRBV4-1
cdr3_nt: TGCGCCAGCAGCCAAGGACTCCCCGGGGGGTATGAAAAACTGTTTTTT
cdr3_aa: CASSQGLPGGYEKLFF

d_call: -
clone_size: -
j_call: TRBJ1-6
v_call: TRBV29-1
cdr3_nt: TGCAGCGTTGCTAGCTCCTATAATTCACCCCTCCACTTT
cdr3_aa: CSVASSYNSPLHF

d_call: -
clone_size: -
j_call: TRBJ2-1
v_call: TRBV19
cdr3_nt: TGTGCCAGTAGTATAGACAGGTACAATGAGCAGTTCTTC
cdr3_aa: CASSIDRYNEQFF

d_call: TRBD1
clone_size: -
j_call: TRBJ1-2
v_call: TRBV5-5
cdr3_nt: TGTGCCAGCAGCGCGGGGACAGGGGGATGGGCTAACTATGGCTACACCTTC
cdr3_aa: CASSAGTGGWANYGYTF

d_call: -
clone_size: -
j_call: TRBJ2-3
v_call: TRBV3-1/TRBV3-2
cdr3_nt: TGTGCCAGCAGCCAAACGGTAGATACGCAGTATTTT
cdr3_aa: CASSQTVDTQYF

d_call: -
clone_size: -
j_call: TRBJ2-1
v_call: TRBV6-5
cdr3_nt: TGTGCCAGCAGTCAGGACACGAGCTCCTACAATGAGCAGTTCTTC
cdr3_aa: CASSQDTSSYNEQFF

d_call: -
clone_size: -
j_call: TRBJ1-1
v_call: TRBV29-1
cdr3_nt: TGCAGCGCTACAGGGATGAACACTGAAGCTTTCTTT
cdr3_aa: CSATGMNTEAFF

d_call: -
clone_size: -
j_call: TRBJ2-7
v_call: TRBV6-6
cdr3_nt: TGTGCCAGCAGTCGCTTCCTAGGAGACGTGAAAGTGTGGGAGCAGTACTTC
cdr3_aa: CASSRFLGDVKVWEQYF

d_call: -
clone_size: -
j_call: TRBJ1-4
v_call: TRBV2
cdr3_nt: TGTGCCAGCAGTTGGAACAGGGAGAATGAAAAACTGTTTTTT
cdr3_aa: CASSWNRENEKLFF

d_call: -
clone_size: -
j_call: TRBJ1-1
v_call: TRBV3-1/TRBV3-2
cdr3_nt: TGTGCCAGCAGCCAGGGGAGGCGAGCTTTCTTT
cdr3_aa: CASSQGRRAFF

d_call: -
clone_size: -
j_call: TRBJ2-7
v_call: TRBV5-6
cdr3_nt: TGTGCCAGCGGAGCCAGGGGCAGGACCTACGAGCAGTACTTC
cdr3_aa: CASGARGRTYEQYF

d_call: TRBD1
clone_size: -
j_call: TRBJ2-2
v_call: TRBV19
cdr3_nt: TGTGCCAGTGGGACAGGGGGCTTTTTTAACACCGGGGAGCTGTTTTTT
cdr3_aa: CASGTGGFFNTGELFF

d_call: -
clone_size: -
j_call: TRBJ1-5
v_call: TRBV19
cdr3_nt: TGTGCCAGTAGTGTCGCTGGTTTCCCAGGACAAGAGTTCAATCAGCCCCAGCATTTT
cdr3_aa: CASSVAGFPGQEFNQPQHF

d_call: -
clone_size: -
j_call: TRBJ1-1
v_call: TRBV7-2
cdr3_nt: TGTGCCAGCATAAGAGAAACTCTTTCATATGGGGCGGACACTGAAGCTTTCTTT
cdr3_aa: CASIRETLSYGADTEAFF

d_call: -
clone_size: -
j_call: TRBJ2-3
v_call: TRBV2
cdr3_nt: TGTGCCAGCAAGAGCGACGTCTCGCAGTATTTT
cdr3_aa: CASKSDVSQYF